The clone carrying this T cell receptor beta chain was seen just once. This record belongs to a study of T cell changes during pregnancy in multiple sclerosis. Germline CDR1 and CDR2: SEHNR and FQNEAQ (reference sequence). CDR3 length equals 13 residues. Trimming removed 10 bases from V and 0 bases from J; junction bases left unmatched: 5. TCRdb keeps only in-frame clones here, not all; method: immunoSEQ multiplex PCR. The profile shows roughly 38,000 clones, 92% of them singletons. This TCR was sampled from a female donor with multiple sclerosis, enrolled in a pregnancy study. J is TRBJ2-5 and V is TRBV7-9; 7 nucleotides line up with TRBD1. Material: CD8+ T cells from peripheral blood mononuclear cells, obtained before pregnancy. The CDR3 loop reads CATLGTDQETQYF. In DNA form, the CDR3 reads TGTGCCACCCTAGGGACAGACCAAGAGACCCAGTACTTC.